The source of this T cell receptor (beta chain) is a study of blood T cell repertoires in COVID-19. Assay: immunoSEQ multiplex PCR; the TCRdb copy retains only in-frame clones and omits some. The table shows more than 250,000 clones, with about nine tenths occurring only once. The length of the CDR3 is 12 residues. The V end was cut by 4 bases, the J end by 5 bases, with 8 bases between. Germline assignment: CDR1 SNHLY and CDR2 FYNNEI. The clonotype was recovered from a woman aged 18-29 years who had recovered from COVID-19. The V call is TRBV2, the J call TRBJ1-1; D call uncertain. The specimen sequenced was PBMCs or T cells enriched from blood (not recorded which). The CDR3 DNA sequence: TGTGCCAGCAGTGTCCCAGAAACTGAAGCTTTCTTT. Translating gives CASSVPETEAFF.